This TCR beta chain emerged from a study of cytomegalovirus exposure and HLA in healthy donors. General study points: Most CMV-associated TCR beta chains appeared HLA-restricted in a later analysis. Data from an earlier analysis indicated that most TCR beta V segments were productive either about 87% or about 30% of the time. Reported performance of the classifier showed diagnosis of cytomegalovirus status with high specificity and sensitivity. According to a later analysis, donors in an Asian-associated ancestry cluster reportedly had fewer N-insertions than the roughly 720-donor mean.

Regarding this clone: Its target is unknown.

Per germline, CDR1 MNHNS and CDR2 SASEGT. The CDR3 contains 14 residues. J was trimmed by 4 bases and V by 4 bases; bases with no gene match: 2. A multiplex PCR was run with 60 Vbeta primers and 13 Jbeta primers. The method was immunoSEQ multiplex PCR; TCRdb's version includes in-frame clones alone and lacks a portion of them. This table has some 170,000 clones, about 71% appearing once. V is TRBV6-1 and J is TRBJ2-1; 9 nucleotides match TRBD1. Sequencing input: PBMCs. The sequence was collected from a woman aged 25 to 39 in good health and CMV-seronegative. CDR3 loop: CASSGGTGYNEQFF. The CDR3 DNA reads TGTGCCAGCAGTGGGGGGACAGGGTACAATGAGCAGTTCTTC.